This T cell receptor (beta chain) was identified in a study of blood T cell repertoires in COVID-19. Study details: Specimens from acute and convalescent COVID-19 originated in the United States, Italy and Spain. PBMCs, B-cell-depleted T cells, or T cells were the source of the cDNA or gDNA that made up the material.

The germline CDR1 and CDR2 sequences are SGHRS and YFSETQ. Trimming cost V 4 bases and J 4 bases; bases outside gene matches: 3. The CDR3 covers 14 residues. Per the authors' pipeline: Estimated nucleated cell counts came from reference gene primer amplification. Produced via immunoSEQ multiplex PCR; TCRdb's table is partial and in-frame only. V, J and clone size reflect that table, while D and trimming were determined from the DNA. The data contain about 110,000 clones, over 60% of them singletons. This TCR was sampled from a man aged 65 to 79 with acute or convalescent COVID-19. Sequenced: peripheral blood. V gene TRBV5-1 combines with J gene TRBJ1-5; 9 bases map to TRBD1. CDR3 sequence (DNA): TGCGCCAGCAGCCCCGGGACAGGGAATCAGCCCCAGCATTTT. Protein: CASSPGTGNQPQHF.